The rows below give T cell receptor beta chains drawn from one sample of a study of cytomegalovirus exposure and HLA in healthy donors. Sequencing used immunoSEQ multiplex PCR; TCRdb keeps in-frame clones, though not all of them. In the table there are roughly 330,000 clones, 87% of which are singletons. What was sequenced was PBMCs. Receptor source: a woman aged 30 to 39 in good health and CMV-seropositive. Both conserved end residues are part of each CDR3. Each record gives: J gene, V gene, CDR3 protein.

J: TRBJ2-1; V: TRBV4-1; CDR3: CASSRPGGGRVGSNEQFF
J: TRBJ1-1; V: TRBV30; CDR3: CAWTPGGAAEAFF
J: TRBJ1-6; V: TRBV18; CDR3: CASSPGASSYNSPLHF
J: TRBJ2-5; V: TRBV11-2; CDR3: CASSAGTSQETQYF
J: TRBJ2-7; V: TRBV6-5; CDR3: CASMPDRGYEQYF
J: TRBJ2-7; V: TRBV7-2; CDR3: CASSKLSSGNRGEQYF
J: TRBJ2-6; V: TRBV7-2; CDR3: CASSPAPGGANVLTF
J: TRBJ2-7; V: TRBV28; CDR3: CASRGAGGAQKYEQYF
J: TRBJ2-3; V: TRBV4-3; CDR3: CALRWGADTQYF
J: TRBJ2-1; V: TRBV19; CDR3: CASSPRIDREGEQFF